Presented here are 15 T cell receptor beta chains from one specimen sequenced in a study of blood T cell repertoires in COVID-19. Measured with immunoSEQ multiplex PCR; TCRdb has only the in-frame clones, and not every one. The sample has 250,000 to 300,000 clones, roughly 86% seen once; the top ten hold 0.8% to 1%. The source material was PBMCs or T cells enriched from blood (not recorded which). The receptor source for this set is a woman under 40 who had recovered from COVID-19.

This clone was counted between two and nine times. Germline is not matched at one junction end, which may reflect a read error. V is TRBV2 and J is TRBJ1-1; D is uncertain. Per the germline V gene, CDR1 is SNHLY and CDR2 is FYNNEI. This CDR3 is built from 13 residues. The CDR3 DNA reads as TGTGCCAGCAGCGAAGCCAGAGGCACTGAAGCTTTCTTT. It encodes CASSEARGTEAFF.

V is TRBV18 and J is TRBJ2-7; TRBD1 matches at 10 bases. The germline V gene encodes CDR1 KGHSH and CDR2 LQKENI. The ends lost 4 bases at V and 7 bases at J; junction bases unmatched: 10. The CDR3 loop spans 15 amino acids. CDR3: CASSLTGTGVREQYF. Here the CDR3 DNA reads TGTGCCAGCTCACTTACCGGGACAGGGGTTCGGGAGCAGTACTTC.

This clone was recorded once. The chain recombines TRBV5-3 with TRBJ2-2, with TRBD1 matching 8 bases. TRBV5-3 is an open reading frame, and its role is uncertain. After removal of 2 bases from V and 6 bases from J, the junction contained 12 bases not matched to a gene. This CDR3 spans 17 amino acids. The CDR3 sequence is CARSLGFGQGDPGELFF. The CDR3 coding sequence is TGTGCCAGAAGCTTAGGATTCGGACAGGGAGACCCCGGGGAGCTGTTTTTT.

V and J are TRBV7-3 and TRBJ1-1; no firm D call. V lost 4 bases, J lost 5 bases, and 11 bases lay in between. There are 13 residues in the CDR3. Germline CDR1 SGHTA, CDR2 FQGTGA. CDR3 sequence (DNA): TGTGCCAGCAGCTCCGGACTGACGACTGAAGCTTTCTTT. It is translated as CASSSGLTTEAFF.

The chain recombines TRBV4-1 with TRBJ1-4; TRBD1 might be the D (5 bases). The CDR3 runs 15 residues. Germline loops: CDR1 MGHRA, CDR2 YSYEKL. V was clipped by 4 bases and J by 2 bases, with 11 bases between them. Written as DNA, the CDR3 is TGCGCCAGCAGCCCTTGGGGGGATACTAATGAAAAACTGTTTTTT. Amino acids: CASSPWGDTNEKLFF.

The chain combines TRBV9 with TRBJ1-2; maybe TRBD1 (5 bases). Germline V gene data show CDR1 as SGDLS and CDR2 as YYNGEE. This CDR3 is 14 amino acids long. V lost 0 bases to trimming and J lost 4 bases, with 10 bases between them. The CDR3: CASSVADSRYGYTF. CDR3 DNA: TGTGCCAGCAGCGTAGCCGACAGTCGCTATGGCTACACCTTC. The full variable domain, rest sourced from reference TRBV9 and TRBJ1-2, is DSGVTQTPKHLITATGQRVTLRCSPRSGDLSVYWYQQSLDQGLQFLIQYYNGEERAKGNILERFSAQQFPDLHSELNLSSLELGDSALYFCASSVADSRYGYTFGSGTRLTVV.

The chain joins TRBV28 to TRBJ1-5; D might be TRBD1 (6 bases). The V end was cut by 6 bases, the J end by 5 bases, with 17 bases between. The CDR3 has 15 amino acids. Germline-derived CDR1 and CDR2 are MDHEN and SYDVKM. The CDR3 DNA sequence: TGTGCCAGCAGATCCACGGGGACACCCTATCAGCCCCAGCATTTT. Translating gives CASRSTGTPYQPQHF.

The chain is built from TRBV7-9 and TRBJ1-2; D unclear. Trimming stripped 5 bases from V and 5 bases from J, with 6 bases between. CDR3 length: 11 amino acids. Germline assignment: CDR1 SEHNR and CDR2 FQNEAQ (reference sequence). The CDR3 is CASSGGYGYTF. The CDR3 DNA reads TGTGCCAGCAGCGGAGGTTATGGCTACACCTTC.

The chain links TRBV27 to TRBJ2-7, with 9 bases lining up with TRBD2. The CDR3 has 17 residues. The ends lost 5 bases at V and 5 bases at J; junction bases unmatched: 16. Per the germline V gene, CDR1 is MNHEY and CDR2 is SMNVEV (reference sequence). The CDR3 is CASSGAGGYSTKDEQYF. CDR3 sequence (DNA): TGTGCCAGCAGTGGGGCGGGAGGGTATTCCACAAAAGACGAGCAGTACTTC.

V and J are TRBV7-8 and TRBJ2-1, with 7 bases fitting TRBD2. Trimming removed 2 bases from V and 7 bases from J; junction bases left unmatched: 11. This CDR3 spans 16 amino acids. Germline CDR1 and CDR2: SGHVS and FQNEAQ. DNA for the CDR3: TGTGCCAGCAGCTTACTTTTAGGGACTACAAAAAATGAGCAGTTCTTC. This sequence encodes CASSLLLGTTKNEQFF.

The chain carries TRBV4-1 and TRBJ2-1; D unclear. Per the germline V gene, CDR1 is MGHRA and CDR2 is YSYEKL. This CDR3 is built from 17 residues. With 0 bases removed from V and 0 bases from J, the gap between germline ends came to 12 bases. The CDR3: CASSQETRGYSYNEQFF. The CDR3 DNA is TGCGCCAGCAGCCAAGAGACCCGCGGCTACTCCTACAATGAGCAGTTCTTC.

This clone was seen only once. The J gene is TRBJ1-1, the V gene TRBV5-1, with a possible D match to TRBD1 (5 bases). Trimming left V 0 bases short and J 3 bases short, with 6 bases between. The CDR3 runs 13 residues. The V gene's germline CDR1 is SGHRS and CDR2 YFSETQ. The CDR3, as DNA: TGCGCCAGCAGCTTGGTAGGGGACACTGAAGCTTTCTTT. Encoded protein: CASSLVGDTEAFF.

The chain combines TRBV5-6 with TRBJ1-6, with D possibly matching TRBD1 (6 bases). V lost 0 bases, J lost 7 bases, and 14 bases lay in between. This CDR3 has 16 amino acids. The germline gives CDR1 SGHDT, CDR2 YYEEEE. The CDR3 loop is CASSLGGRGPNSPLHF. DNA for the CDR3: TGTGCCAGCAGCTTGGGAGGCAGGGGACCAAATTCACCCCTCCACTTT.

CDR3: CASRPGQGLVNTEAFF. In DNA, the CDR3 is TGCGCCAGCAGACCGGGACAGGGGTTGGTGAACACTGAAGCTTTCTTT. The chain combines TRBV5-1 with TRBJ1-1, with 10 bases matching TRBD1. The germline V gene has CDR1 SGHRS and CDR2 YFSETQ. The CDR3 is made up of 16 amino acids. V dropped 5 bases and J dropped 0; count of bases not matched to a gene: 7.

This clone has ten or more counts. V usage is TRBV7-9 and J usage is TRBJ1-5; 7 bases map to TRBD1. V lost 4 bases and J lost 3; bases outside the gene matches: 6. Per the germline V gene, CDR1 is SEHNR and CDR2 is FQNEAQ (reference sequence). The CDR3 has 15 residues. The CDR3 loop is CASSWGTGVNQPQHF. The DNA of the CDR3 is TGTGCCAGCAGCTGGGGAACAGGGGTCAATCAGCCCCAGCATTTT.